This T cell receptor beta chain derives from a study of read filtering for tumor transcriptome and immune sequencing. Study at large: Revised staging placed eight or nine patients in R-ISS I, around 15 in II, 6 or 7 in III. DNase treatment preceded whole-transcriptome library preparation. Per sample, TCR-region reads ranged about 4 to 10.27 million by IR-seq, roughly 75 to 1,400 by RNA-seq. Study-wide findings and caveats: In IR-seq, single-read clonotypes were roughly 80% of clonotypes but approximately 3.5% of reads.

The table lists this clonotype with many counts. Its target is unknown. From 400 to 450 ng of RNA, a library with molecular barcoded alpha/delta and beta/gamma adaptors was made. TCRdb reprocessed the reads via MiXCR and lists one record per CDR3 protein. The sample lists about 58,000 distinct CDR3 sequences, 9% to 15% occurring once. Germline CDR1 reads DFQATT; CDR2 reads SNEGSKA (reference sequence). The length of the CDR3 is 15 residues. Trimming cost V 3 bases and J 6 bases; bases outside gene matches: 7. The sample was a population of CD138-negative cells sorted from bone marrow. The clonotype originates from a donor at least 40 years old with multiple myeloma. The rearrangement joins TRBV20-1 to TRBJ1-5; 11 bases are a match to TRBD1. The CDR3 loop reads CSASGDRGIIQPQHF. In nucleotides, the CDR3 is TGCAGTGCTAGCGGGGACAGGGGGATAATTCAGCCCCAGCATTTT.